The 17 T cell receptor beta chains listed next were all sequenced from one sample in a study of CD8 T cells in ankylosing spondylitis. TCRdb itself ran the 5' RACE reads through MiXCR, one entry per CDR3 protein. The sample lists around 890,000 distinct CDR3 sequences, around 11% occurring once. Study-wide results and caveats: Ankylosing spondylitis blood appeared to carry a characteristic TCR beta motif of roughly 8 highly homologous variants.

These receptors have no identified antigens. The specimen was blood, either unsorted or a sorted T cell fraction (not recorded which). These receptors came from a male donor with ankylosing spondylitis.

There are many counts of this clonotype. The chain links TRBV4-1 to TRBJ1-2; D gene unclear. Trimming took off 3 bases at V and 4 bases at J, with 12 bases between the two ends. The CDR3 has 14 residues. Germline lookup yields CDR1 MGHRA and CDR2 YSYEKL. As DNA, the CDR3 is TGCGCCAGCAGCCACGGTTCGACGGGCTATGGCTACACCTTC. Its translation is CASSHGSTGYGYTF.

About this clonotype: Given a much more abundant clone one base away, this may be a read error. This chain uses TRBV5-6 with TRBJ1-1; 12 nucleotides align to TRBD1. CDR1 is SGHDT, CDR2 YYEEEE, per germline. Germline trimming cut 3 bases from V and 10 bases from J; bases unmatched to any gene: 10. This CDR3 spans 15 amino acids. This chain's CDR3 is CASSSGTGGGGGAFF. As DNA, the CDR3 is TGTGCCAGCAGCTCCGGGACAGGGGGCGGTGGTGGAGCTTTCTTT.

This clonotype was detected a few times. This chain uses TRBV12-3 or TRBV12-4 with TRBJ2-5; D is unresolved. Trimming took 6 bases from V and 1 from J, leaving 9 bases between them. The CDR3 sequence is 13 residues long. The CDR3 spells CASRGAFQETQYF. The DNA for the CDR3 is TGTGCCAGCAGAGGTGCATTCCAAGAGACCCAGTACTTC.

V usage is TRBV20-1 and J usage is TRBJ2-7; D is possibly TRBD2 (5 bases). The germline V gene has CDR1 DFQATT and CDR2 SNEGSKA (reference sequence). CDR3 length: 12 amino acids. Trimming removed 4 bases at V and 3 bases at J, with 10 bases between. CDR3 DNA sequence: TGCAGTGCTAACCTAGGACTCTACGAGCAGTACTTC. As protein: CSANLGLYEQYF.

This clonotype was recorded a few times. The CDR3 sequence is CASSNRDRGYGYTF. Here the CDR3 DNA reads TGTGCCAGCAGCAACCGGGACAGGGGGTATGGCTACACCTTC. The genes are TRBV7-9 and TRBJ1-2; 11 positions match TRBD1. The CDR3 sequence is 14 residues long. The V gene end was trimmed by 5 bases and the J gene end by 5 bases; junction bases not matched to a gene: 4. Looked up from germline, CDR1 is SEHNR and CDR2 is FQNEAQ (reference sequence).

The rearrangement uses TRBV19 and TRBJ2-1, with a weak D call TRBD1 (5 bases). The CDR3 is made up of 15 amino acids. Per germline, CDR1 LNHDA and CDR2 SQIVND (reference sequence). V was cut by 3 bases and J by 1 base, with 10 bases left in between. The CDR3 DNA is TGTGCCAGTAGTATGGTGGCAGGGTCCTACAATGAGCAGTTCTTC. Protein: CASSMVAGSYNEQFF.

This clonotype was found a few times. This rearrangement joins TRBV6-5 to TRBJ2-1; D tentatively fits TRBD1 or TRBD2 (6 bases each). The V end lost 2 bases, the J end lost 4 bases, and 15 bases lay between the germline ends. The length of the CDR3 is 16 residues. CDR1 MNHEY and CDR2 SVGAGI come from the germline V gene. This CDR3 is CASSYPEGGRYNEQFF. CDR3 sequence (DNA): TGTGCCAGCAGTTACCCCGAAGGGGGGCGGTACAATGAGCAGTTCTTC.

This clonotype was counted between two and nine times. This chain connects TRBV5-1 to TRBJ2-1, with a possible D match to TRBD2 (6 bases). V shed 6 bases and J shed 6 bases, with 19 bases lying between them. This CDR3 comprises 15 residues. CDR1 is SGHRS, CDR2 YFSETQ, per germline. As DNA, the CDR3 is TGCGCCAGCACCCCCGTGGGGACTTTGGGCAATGAGCAGTTCTTC. Encoded protein: CASTPVGTLGNEQFF.

This sequence joins TRBV7-8 and TRBJ2-1; the D gene is possibly TRBD2 (5 bases). V shed 0 bases and J shed 6 bases, with 12 bases lying between them. The CDR3 sequence is 15 residues long. Germline-derived CDR1 and CDR2 are SGHVS and FQNEAQ. CDR3 in DNA: TGTGCCAGCAGCTTAGCCTGGACTCTGCTCAATGAGCAGTTCTTC. It codes for CASSLAWTLLNEQFF. The variable domain in full, completed from reference TRBV7-8 and TRBJ2-1, reads GAGVSQSPRYKVAKRGQDVALRCDPISGHVSLFWYQQALGQGPEFLTYFQNEAQLDKSGLPSDRFFAERPEGSVSTLKIQRTQQEDSAVYLCASSLAWTLLNEQFFGPGTRLTVL.

This clonotype was seen a handful of times. The chain is built from TRBV9 and TRBJ2-3; TRBD1 aligns across 8 bases. The V and J ends lost 4 bases and 5 bases, in that order; junction bases with no gene match: 6. The CDR3 is made up of 14 amino acids. Germline CDR1 SGDLS, CDR2 YYNGEE. The CDR3 loop reads CASSPGQAGDTQYF. The CDR3 bases are TGTGCCAGCAGCCCGGGACAGGCGGGAGATACGCAGTATTTT.

This clonotype came up a few times. The gene calls are TRBV20-1 and TRBJ2-1; 8 bases match TRBD2. CDR1 is DFQATT, CDR2 SNEGSKA, per germline (reference sequence). There are 16 residues in the CDR3. Losses at the gene ends were 1 base for V and 4 bases for J; bases not matched to a gene: 9. The CDR3 is CSARGSSGSLYNEQFF. The CDR3 nucleotides read TGCAGTGCTAGAGGATCCAGCGGGAGTCTATACAATGAGCAGTTCTTC.

The gene calls are TRBV4-1 and TRBJ1-3, with TRBD1 identical over 11 bases. Germline V gene sequence: CDR1 MGHRA, CDR2 YSYEKL. V lost 5 bases and J lost 2; bases outside the gene matches: 5. This CDR3 region has 16 residues. The CDR3 protein is CASSVGQGDAGNTIYF. CDR3 nucleotide sequence: TGCGCCAGCAGCGTGGGACAGGGGGACGCTGGAAACACCATATATTTT.

This clonotype was counted between two and nine times. The genes are TRBV13 and TRBJ1-6, with TRBD1 identical over 7 bases. Germline V gene lookup returns CDR1 PRHDT and CDR2 FYEKMQ (reference sequence). J was trimmed by 7 bases and V by 1 base; bases with no gene match: 4. The CDR3 totals 15 residues. The CDR3: CASSLVSRGNSPLHF. The CDR3 nucleotides are TGTGCCAGCAGCTTAGTTTCCAGGGGGAATTCACCCCTCCACTTT.

The chain's CDR3 is CASSYFGGNTGELFF. CDR3 bases: TGTGCCAGCAGTTACTTTGGCGGTAACACCGGGGAGCTGTTTTTT. The chain employs TRBV6-5 and TRBJ2-2; D remains ambiguous. This CDR3 region has 15 residues. Germline V gene lookup returns CDR1 MNHEY and CDR2 SVGAGI. V gave up 1 base and J gave up 2 bases, with 8 bases separating them.

The V and J genes are TRBV5-1 and TRBJ2-1; TRBD2 matches 11 bases. In germline, CDR1 is SGHRS, CDR2 YFSETQ. The CDR3 has 15 residues. V trimming: 1 base; J trimming: 8 bases; junction bases outside the gene matches: 5. Here the CDR3 reads CASSLPLAGGDEQFF. CDR3 sequence (DNA): TGCGCCAGCAGCTTGCCTCTAGCGGGGGGCGATGAGCAGTTCTTC.

The table lists this clonotype with many counts. This rearrangement joins TRBV4-2 to TRBJ1-4; D is uncertain. Germline V CDR1 and CDR2: LGHNA, YNFKEQ. This CDR3 is built from 17 residues. V lost 0 bases and J lost 10, with 21 bases in between. This CDR3 reads CASSQEVVSGGALKLFF. The DNA of the CDR3 is TGTGCCAGCAGCCAAGAAGTTGTCTCGGGCGGCGCTCTAAAACTGTTTTTT.

This chain connects TRBV5-6 to TRBJ1-4; the D is unclear. Germline V gives CDR1 SGHDT, CDR2 YYEEEE. This CDR3 has 13 amino acids. Between the trimmed V and J ends, which lost 4 bases and 7 bases, there was a span of 11 bases. CDR3 region: CASSPLTAEKLFF. The CDR3 DNA reads TGTGCCAGCAGCCCACTCACAGCTGAAAAACTGTTTTTT.